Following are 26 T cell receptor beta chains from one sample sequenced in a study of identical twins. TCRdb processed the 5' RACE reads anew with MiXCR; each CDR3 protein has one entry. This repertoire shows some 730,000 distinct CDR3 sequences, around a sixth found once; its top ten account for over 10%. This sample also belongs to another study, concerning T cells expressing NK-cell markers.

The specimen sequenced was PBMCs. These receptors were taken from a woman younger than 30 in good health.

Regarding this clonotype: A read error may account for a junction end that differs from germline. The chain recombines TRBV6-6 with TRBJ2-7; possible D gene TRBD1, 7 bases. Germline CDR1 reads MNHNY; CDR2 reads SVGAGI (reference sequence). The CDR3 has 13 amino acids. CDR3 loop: CAGRRDRSYEQYF. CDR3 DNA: TGTGCCGGCAGGAGGGACAGATCCTACGAGCAGTACTTC.

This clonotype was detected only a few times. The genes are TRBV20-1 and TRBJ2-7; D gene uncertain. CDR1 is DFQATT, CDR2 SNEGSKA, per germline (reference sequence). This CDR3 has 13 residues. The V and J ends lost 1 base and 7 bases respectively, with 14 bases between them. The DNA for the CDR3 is TGCAGTGCTAGAGGCCCGGCCCACTGGGAGCAGTACTTC. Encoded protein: CSARGPAHWEQYF.

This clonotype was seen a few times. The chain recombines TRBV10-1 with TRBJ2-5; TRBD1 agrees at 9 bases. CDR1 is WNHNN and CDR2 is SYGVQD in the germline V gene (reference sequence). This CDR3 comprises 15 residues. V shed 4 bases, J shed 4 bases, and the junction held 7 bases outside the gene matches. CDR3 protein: CASSGGTGLGETQYF. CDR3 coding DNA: TGCGCCAGCAGTGGAGGGACAGGGCTCGGAGAGACCCAGTACTTC.

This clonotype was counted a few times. CDR3 nucleotides: TGTGCCAGCAGCCCCGGGTCCGATATCGGCGAAGCTTTCTTT. This codes for CASSPGSDIGEAFF. The rearrangement uses TRBV7-9 and TRBJ1-1; no definite D call. Germline V gene sequence: CDR1 SEHNR, CDR2 FQNEAQ (reference sequence). The V end lost 5 bases, the J end lost 8 bases, and 18 bases lay between the germline ends. The length of the CDR3 is 14 residues.

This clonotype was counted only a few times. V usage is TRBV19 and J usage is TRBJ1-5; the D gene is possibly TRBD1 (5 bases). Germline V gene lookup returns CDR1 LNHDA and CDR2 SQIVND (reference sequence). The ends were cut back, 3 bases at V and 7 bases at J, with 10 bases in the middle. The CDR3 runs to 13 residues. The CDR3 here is CASSIRVGQPQHF. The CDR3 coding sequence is TGTGCCAGTAGTATCAGGGTAGGACAGCCCCAGCATTTT.

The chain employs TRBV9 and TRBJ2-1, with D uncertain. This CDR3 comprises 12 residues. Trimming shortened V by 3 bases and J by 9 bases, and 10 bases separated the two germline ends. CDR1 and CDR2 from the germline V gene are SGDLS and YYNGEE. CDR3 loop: CASSEIGSEQFF. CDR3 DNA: TGTGCCAGCAGCGAAATAGGAAGTGAGCAGTTCTTC.

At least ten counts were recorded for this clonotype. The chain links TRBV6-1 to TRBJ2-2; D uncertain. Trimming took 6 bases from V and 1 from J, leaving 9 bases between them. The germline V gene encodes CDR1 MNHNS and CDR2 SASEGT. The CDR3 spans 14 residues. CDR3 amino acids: CASRKPGNTGELFF. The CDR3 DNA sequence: TGTGCCAGCAGAAAACCAGGGAACACCGGGGAGCTGTTTTTT.

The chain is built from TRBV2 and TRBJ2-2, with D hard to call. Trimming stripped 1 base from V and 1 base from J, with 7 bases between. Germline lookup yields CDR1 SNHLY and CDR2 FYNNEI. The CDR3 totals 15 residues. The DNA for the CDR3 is TGTGCCAGCAGTGAAGAGCACGGGAACACCGGGGAGCTGTTTTTT. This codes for CASSEEHGNTGELFF.

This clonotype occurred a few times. CDR3 bases: TGTGCCAGCAGCCTACGGTCCGGTTGGTCCTACAATGAGCAGTTCTTC. It specifies CASSLRSGWSYNEQFF. V and J are TRBV7-9 and TRBJ2-1; D gene ambiguous. V lost 5 bases and J lost 1, with 15 bases in between. This CDR3 region has 16 residues. Germline CDR1 SEHNR, CDR2 FQNEAQ (reference sequence).

The DNA of the CDR3 is TGTGCCAGCAAAAGTTCGGTGAACACTGAAGCTTTCTTT. Its protein product is CASKSSVNTEAFF. The rearrangement links TRBV27 to TRBJ1-1; no firm D call. Trimming shortened V by 7 bases and J by 0 bases, and 9 bases separated the two germline ends. The CDR3 covers 13 residues. Germline-derived CDR1 and CDR2 are MNHEY and SMNVEV (reference sequence).

In nucleotides, the CDR3 is TGTGCCAGCAGCTTGGGGAGTTCGGGAGGTGATCGTGGCTACACCTTC. Its translation is CASSLGSSGGDRGYTF. The chain couples TRBV7-9 to TRBJ1-2, with D uncertain. From germline, CDR1 is SEHNR and CDR2 FQNEAQ (reference sequence). The V gene lost 3 bases and the J gene lost 7 bases, with 21 bases spanning the gap. The CDR3 loop spans 16 amino acids.

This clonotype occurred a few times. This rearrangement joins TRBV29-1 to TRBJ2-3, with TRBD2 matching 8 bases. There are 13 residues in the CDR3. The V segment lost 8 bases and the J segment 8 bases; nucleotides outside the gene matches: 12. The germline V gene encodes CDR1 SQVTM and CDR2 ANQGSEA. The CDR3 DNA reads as TGCAGCTCCCAAACTGGGGGGACTAGTACGCAGTATTTT. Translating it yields CSSQTGGTSTQYF.

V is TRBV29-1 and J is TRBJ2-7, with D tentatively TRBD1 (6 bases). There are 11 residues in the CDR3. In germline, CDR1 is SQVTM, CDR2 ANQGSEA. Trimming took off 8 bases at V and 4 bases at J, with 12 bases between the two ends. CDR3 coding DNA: TGCAGCTCACGCACAGGGTACGAGCAGTACTTC. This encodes CSSRTGYEQYF.

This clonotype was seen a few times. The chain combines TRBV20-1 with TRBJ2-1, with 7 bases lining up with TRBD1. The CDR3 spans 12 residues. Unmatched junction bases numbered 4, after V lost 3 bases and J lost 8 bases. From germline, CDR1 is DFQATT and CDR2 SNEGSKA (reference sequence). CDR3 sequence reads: CSASRQGDEQFF. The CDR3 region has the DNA TGCAGTGCTAGTAGGCAGGGGGATGAGCAGTTCTTC.

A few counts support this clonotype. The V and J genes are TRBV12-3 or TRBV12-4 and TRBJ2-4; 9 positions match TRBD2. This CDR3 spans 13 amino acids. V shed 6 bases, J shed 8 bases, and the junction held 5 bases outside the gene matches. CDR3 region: CASSLAGTDIQYF. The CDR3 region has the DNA TGTGCCAGCAGCCTAGCGGGAACGGACATTCAGTACTTC.

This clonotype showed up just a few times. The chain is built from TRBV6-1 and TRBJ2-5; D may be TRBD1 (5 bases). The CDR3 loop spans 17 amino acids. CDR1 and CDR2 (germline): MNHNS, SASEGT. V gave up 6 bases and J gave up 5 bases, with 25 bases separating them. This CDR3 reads CASRRLSTADLGETQYF. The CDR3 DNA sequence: TGTGCCAGCAGGAGATTATCGACAGCCGACTTAGGGGAGACCCAGTACTTC.

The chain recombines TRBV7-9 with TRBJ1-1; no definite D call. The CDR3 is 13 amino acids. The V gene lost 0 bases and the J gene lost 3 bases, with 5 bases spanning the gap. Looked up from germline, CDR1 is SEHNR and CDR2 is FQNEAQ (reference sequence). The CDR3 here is CASSLAVDTEAFF. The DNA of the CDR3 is TGTGCCAGCAGCTTAGCGGTGGACACTGAAGCTTTCTTT.

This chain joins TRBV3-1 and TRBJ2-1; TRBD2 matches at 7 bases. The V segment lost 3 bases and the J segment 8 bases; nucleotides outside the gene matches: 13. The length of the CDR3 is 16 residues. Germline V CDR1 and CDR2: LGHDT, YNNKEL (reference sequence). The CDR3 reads CASSQGWARESDEQFF. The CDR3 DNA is TGTGCCAGCAGCCAGGGATGGGCGCGGGAGTCCGATGAGCAGTTCTTC.

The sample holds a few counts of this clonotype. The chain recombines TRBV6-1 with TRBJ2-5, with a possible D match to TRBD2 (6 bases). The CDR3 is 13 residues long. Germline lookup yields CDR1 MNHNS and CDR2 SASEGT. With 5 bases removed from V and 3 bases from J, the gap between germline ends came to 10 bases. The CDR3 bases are TGTGCCAGCAGTAGGGACTTAAAAGAGACCCAGTACTTC. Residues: CASSRDLKETQYF.

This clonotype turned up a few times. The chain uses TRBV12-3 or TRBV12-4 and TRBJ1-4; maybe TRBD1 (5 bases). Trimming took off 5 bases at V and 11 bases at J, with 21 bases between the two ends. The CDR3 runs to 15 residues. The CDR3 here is CASSIQQASRTKLFF. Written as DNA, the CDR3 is TGTGCCAGCAGTATCCAACAGGCCTCGCGAACGAAACTGTTTTTT.

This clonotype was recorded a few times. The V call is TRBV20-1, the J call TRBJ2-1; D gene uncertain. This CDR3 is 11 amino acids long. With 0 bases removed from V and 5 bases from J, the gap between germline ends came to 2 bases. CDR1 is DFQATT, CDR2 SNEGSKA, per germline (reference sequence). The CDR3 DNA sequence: TGCAGTGCTAGAGAGAACAATGAGCAGTTCTTC. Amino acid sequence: CSARENNEQFF.

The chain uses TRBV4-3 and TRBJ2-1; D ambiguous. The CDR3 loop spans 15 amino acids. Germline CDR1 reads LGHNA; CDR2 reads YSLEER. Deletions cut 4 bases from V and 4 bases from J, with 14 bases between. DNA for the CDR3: TGCGCCAGCAGCCGAGGCTGGATCGGGTACAATGAGCAGTTCTTC. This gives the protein CASSRGWIGYNEQFF.

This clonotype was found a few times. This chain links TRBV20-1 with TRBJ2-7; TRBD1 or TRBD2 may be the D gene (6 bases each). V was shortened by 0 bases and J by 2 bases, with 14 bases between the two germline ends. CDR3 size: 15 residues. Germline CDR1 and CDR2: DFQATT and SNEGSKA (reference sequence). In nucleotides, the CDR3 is TGCAGTGCTAGAGATCGGGGGCAGCTTACCTACGAGCAGTACTTC. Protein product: CSARDRGQLTYEQYF.

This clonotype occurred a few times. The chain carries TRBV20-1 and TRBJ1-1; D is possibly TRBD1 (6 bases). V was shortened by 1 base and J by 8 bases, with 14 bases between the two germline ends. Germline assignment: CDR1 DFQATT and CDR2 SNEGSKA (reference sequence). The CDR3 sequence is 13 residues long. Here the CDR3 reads CSARVTGGVEAFF. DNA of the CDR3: TGCAGTGCTAGAGTGACAGGTGGGGTGGAAGCTTTCTTT.

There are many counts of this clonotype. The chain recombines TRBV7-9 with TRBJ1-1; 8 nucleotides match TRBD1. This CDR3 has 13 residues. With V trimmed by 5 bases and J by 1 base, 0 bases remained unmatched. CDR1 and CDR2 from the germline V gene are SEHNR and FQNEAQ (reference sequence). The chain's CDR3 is CASSDRGNTEAFF. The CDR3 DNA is TGTGCCAGCAGCGACAGGGGGAACACTGAAGCTTTCTTT.

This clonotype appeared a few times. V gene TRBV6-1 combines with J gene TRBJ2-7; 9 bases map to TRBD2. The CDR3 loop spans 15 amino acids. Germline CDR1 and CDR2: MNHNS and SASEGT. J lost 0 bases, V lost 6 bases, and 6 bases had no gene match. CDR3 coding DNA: TGTGCCAGCAGGAATAGCGGGAGTTTCTCCTACGAGCAGTACTTC. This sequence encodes CASRNSGSFSYEQYF.